This entry lists 13 T cell receptor beta chains sequenced from one sample in a study of OX40 agonist ivuxolimab in advanced cancers. The method behind the library was the immunoSEQ multiplex PCR assay. TCRdb carries this immuneACCESS record with in-frame sequences only. Its versions omit some clonotypes, under half of them owing to an unresolved V gene in the studies checked, with the rest unexplained. Recorded for this sample are tens of thousands of clones; roughly four fifths of them occurred a single time. The ten largest clones represent 1.5% to 2% of the sample. The sample here was CD4+ or CD8+ T cells sorted from blood, taken in a trial of the OX40 agonist ivuxolimab. The receptor source for this set is an adult with an advanced solid tumor such as melanoma, head and neck, liver or kidney cancer.

This clone was seen just once. The CDR3 loop is CASSQDSDYEQYF. The CDR3 coding sequence is TGTGCCAGCAGCCAGGACAGTGACTACGAGCAGTACTTC. The chain couples TRBV4-2 to TRBJ2-7; maybe TRBD1 (6 bases). Trimming pared 3 bases from V and 3 bases from J, leaving 9 bases between. The CDR3 has 13 amino acids. The germline gives CDR1 LGHNA, CDR2 YNFKEQ.

The CDR3 sequence: CATSRVVDRGTGQPQHF. The CDR3, as DNA: TGTGCCACCAGCAGAGTCGTCGACAGGGGGACAGGGCAGCCCCAGCATTTT. The chain employs TRBV15 and TRBJ1-5; 9 bases are shared with TRBD1. CDR1 LNHNV and CDR2 YYDKDF come from the germline V gene (reference sequence). The CDR3 loop spans 17 amino acids. With 1 base clipped from V and 7 bases from J, the junction kept 11 bases outside the gene matches. Complete variable domain (other parts from reference TRBV15 and TRBJ1-5): DAMVIQNPRYQVTQFGKPVTLSCSQTLNHNVMYWYQQKSSQAPKLLFHYYDKDFNNEADTPDNFQSRRPNTSFCFLDIRSPGLGDTAMYLCATSRVVDRGTGQPQHFGDGTRLSIL.

The chain links TRBV10-3 to TRBJ2-5; 8 positions agree with TRBD2. Trimming cost V 6 bases and J 1 base; bases outside gene matches: 1. There are 13 residues in the CDR3. Germline V gene data show CDR1 as ENHRY and CDR2 as SYGVKD. The CDR3 DNA reads TGTGCCATCAGCAGCGGGGGCCAAGAGACCCAGTACTTC. Protein: CAISSGGQETQYF.

The chain couples TRBV2 to TRBJ2-4; TRBD2 is a possible D gene (6 bases). Germline V CDR1 and CDR2: SNHLY, FYNNEI. The CDR3 is 17 residues long. Between the trimmed V and J ends, which lost 6 bases and 2 bases, there was a span of 20 bases. The CDR3 sequence: CASRRDFPTNPKNIQYF. The CDR3 region has the DNA TGTGCCAGCAGGAGGGACTTCCCAACGAACCCCAAAAACATTCAGTACTTC. Based on the CDR3 plus reference TRBV2 and TRBJ2-4, the full variable domain is EPEVTQTPSHQVTQMGQEVILRCVPISNHLYFYWYRQILGQKVEFLVSFYNNEISEKSEIFDDQFSVERPDGSNFTLKIRSTKLEDSAMYFCASRRDFPTNPKNIQYFGAGTRLSVL.

The chain joins TRBV28 to TRBJ2-7, with 8 positions matching TRBD2. Unmatched junction bases numbered 6, after V lost 3 bases and J lost 2 bases. This CDR3 contains 15 residues. Germline assignment: CDR1 MDHEN and CDR2 SYDVKM. The CDR3 region is CASSFSGNAAYEQYF. The CDR3, as DNA: TGTGCCAGCAGTTTTAGCGGGAACGCGGCCTACGAGCAGTACTTC.

The J gene is TRBJ2-1, the V gene TRBV15; D uncertain. The CDR3 sequence is 16 residues long. The germline gives CDR1 LNHNV, CDR2 YYDKDF (reference sequence). The germline V and J ends were trimmed by 1 base and 2 bases, with 12 bases remaining between them. CDR3 protein: CATSRAVGFTYNEQFF. CDR3 coding DNA: TGTGCCACCAGCAGAGCTGTCGGGTTTACCTACAATGAGCAGTTCTTC.

The chain uses TRBV7-2 and TRBJ2-3; maybe TRBD1 (6 bases). The germline V gene encodes CDR1 SGHTA and CDR2 FQGNSA. The CDR3 has 12 amino acids. Trimming removed 5 bases at V and 5 bases at J, with 8 bases between. The CDR3 loop reads CASSETGDTQYF. The DNA for the CDR3 is TGTGCCAGCAGCGAGACAGGAGATACGCAGTATTTT.

This sequence joins TRBV4-1 and TRBJ2-4; TRBD1 might be the D (5 bases). Germline V gives CDR1 MGHRA, CDR2 YSYEKL. V was clipped by 3 bases and J by 3 bases, with 9 bases between them. This CDR3 has 14 amino acids. Written as DNA, the CDR3 is TGCGCCAGCAGCCAGGGGCTCATCAAAAACATTCAGTACTTC. Its translation is CASSQGLIKNIQYF.

Note on this clone: Other DNA variants within this sample encode the same CDR3. The chain uses TRBV7-8 and TRBJ2-7; no reliable D call. CDR3 length: 17 amino acids. The germline V gene has CDR1 SGHVS and CDR2 FQNEAQ. Trimming removed 4 bases at V and 3 bases at J, with 22 bases between. In DNA form, the CDR3 reads TGTGCCAGCAGCTCCCAGCCAACCCGACAATTGTTCTACGAGCAGTACTTC. Its translation: CASSSQPTRQLFYEQYF.

The chain is built from TRBV18 and TRBJ2-3; a possible D gene is TRBD1 (5 bases). The V gene's germline CDR1 is KGHSH and CDR2 LQKENI. V was cut by 4 bases and J by 3 bases, with 20 bases left in between. The CDR3 has 17 residues. CDR3 DNA sequence: TGTGCCAGCTCACTAGGGGCCAGCCGTAGTGGGACAGATACGCAGTATTTT. Its translation: CASSLGASRSGTDTQYF.

The table lists this clone with a count of one. V usage is TRBV7-6 and J usage is TRBJ2-2; D is unclear. V lost 1 base to trimming and J lost 0 bases, with 12 bases between them. CDR1 and CDR2 from the germline V gene are SGHVS and FNYEAQ. The CDR3 loop spans 17 amino acids. This chain's CDR3 is CASSLEAFRSNTGELFF. The CDR3 bases are TGTGCCAGCAGCTTAGAAGCGTTTAGATCGAACACCGGGGAGCTGTTTTTT.

The rearrangement links TRBV18 to TRBJ1-1, with TRBD1 as a possible D gene (5 bases). Trimming stripped 5 bases from V and 7 bases from J, with 17 bases between. Germline CDR1 KGHSH, CDR2 LQKENI. This CDR3 is 14 amino acids long. As DNA, the CDR3 is TGTGCCAGCTCATCTGAATACGACGGGGGTGAAGCTTTCTTT. Translation: CASSSEYDGGEAFF.

The gene calls are TRBV11-3 and TRBJ2-3; no firm D call. This CDR3 has 13 residues. V was cut by 2 bases and J by 5 bases, with 8 bases left in between. CDR1 SGHNT and CDR2 YENEEA come from the germline V gene. CDR3 coding DNA: TGTGCCAGCAGCTTAAACCATGGAGATACGCAGTATTTT. Translation gives CASSLNHGDTQYF.